Sequencing of this T cell receptor (beta chain) was carried out in a study of blood T cell repertoires in COVID-19. Turning to the study itself: Sites in the United States, Italy and Spain provided acute and convalescent COVID-19 samples.

The CDR3 is made up of 15 amino acids. Germline V lookup: CDR1 MRHNA, CDR2 SNTAGT. Trimming pared 2 bases from V and 0 bases from J, leaving 8 bases between. Generated by immunoSEQ multiplex PCR, the TCRdb table keeps only in-frame clones and is missing some. The table shows 150,000 or so clones, with approximately 83% occurring only once. Participants were aged about 18 to 100 years from more than 20 US areas. Researchers sorted participants into cohorts using their self-reported clinical history. Donors in Cohort 3 counted as recovered after two negative PCRs, clearance, or symptom resolution. This clonotype was obtained from an older woman who had recovered from COVID-19. The V call is TRBV6-4, the J call TRBJ1-5; tentatively, D is TRBD1 (6 bases). Sequencing used PBMCs or T cells enriched from blood (not recorded which). The CDR3: CASSDRDNSNQPQHF. CDR3 nucleotides: TGTGCCAGCAGTGACAGGGACAATAGCAATCAGCCCCAGCATTTT.